One sample yielded the 23 T cell receptor beta chains listed below, sequenced in a study of molecular identifiers for immune sequencing clone quantification. TCRdb ran MiXCR on the PCR reads and lists one entry per CDR3 protein. Here the sample spans about half a million distinct CDR3 sequences, under 30% being singletons. Sequences were obtained from naive CD8+ T cells from blood, with Jurkat cell RNA spiked in. Subset in this sample: FACS-sorted CD8+CD4-CCR7+CD45RA+ naive T cells. Receptors were obtained from a human donor in good health. Some libraries in this study had Jurkat cell RNA spiked in.

This clonotype has only a few counts. This chain uses TRBV15 with TRBJ1-4; TRBD1 agrees at 7 bases. This CDR3 has 16 amino acids. V shed 5 bases and J 3 bases; nucleotides not matched to a gene: 9. Germline V CDR1 and CDR2: LNHNV, YYDKDF (reference sequence). The CDR3 spells CATSEGAGTANEKLFF. CDR3 bases: TGTGCCACCAGCGAGGGGGCGGGGACCGCTAATGAAAAACTGTTTTTT.

This clonotype was seen at least ten times. This chain connects TRBV13 to TRBJ1-1; no clear D. CDR3 size: 13 residues. Germline values: CDR1 PRHDT, CDR2 FYEKMQ (reference sequence). V was pared by 6 bases and J by 0 bases, with 8 bases between. The CDR3 reads CASSNGLNTEAFF. The CDR3 coding sequence is TGTGCCAGCAGTAACGGCCTGAACACTGAAGCTTTCTTT.

This clonotype was detected only a few times. The V gene is TRBV20-1, the J gene TRBJ2-7; D might be TRBD2 (5 bases). The V end was cut by 6 bases, the J end by 6 bases, with 18 bases between. This CDR3 contains 13 residues. CDR1 and CDR2 from the germline V gene are DFQATT and SNEGSKA (reference sequence). Here the CDR3 DNA reads TGCAGTGCGAGGACCGGGAAATGGGGCGAGCAGTACTTC. Its protein product is CSARTGKWGEQYF.

This clonotype was seen only a few times. The rearrangement uses TRBV7-3 and TRBJ2-5; perhaps D is TRBD1 or TRBD2 (5 bases each). The CDR3 spans 15 residues. The V end was cut by 5 bases, the J end by 1 base, with 14 bases between. Germline V CDR1 and CDR2: SGHTA, FQGTGA. The CDR3 DNA reads as TGTGCCAGCAGCGTCGGGGCTGGGGGCCAAGAGACCCAGTACTTC. Protein sequence: CASSVGAGGQETQYF. The full variable domain, completed using reference TRBV7-3 and TRBJ2-5, is GAGVSQTPSNKVTEKGKYVELRCDPISGHTALYWYRQSLGQGPEFLIYFQGTGAADDSGLPNDRFFAVRPEGSVSTLKIQRTERGDSAVYLCASSVGAGGQETQYFGPGTRLLVL.

This clonotype came up many times. V and J are TRBV3-1 and TRBJ1-1, with D possibly TRBD1 on 5 matching bases. Deletions cut 3 bases from V and 1 base from J, with 15 bases between. CDR3 size: 16 residues. Per germline, CDR1 LGHDT and CDR2 YNNKEL (reference sequence). The CDR3 bases are TGTGCCAGCAGCCAGTCGCGGGGCGCTCGGAACACTGAAGCTTTCTTT. Amino acid sequence: CASSQSRGARNTEAFF.

Ten or more counts support this clonotype. The V and J genes are TRBV2 and TRBJ2-7, with no clear D. CDR1 and CDR2 from the germline V gene are SNHLY and FYNNEI. There are 11 residues in the CDR3. Trimming left V 2 bases short and J 5 bases short, with 4 bases between. This chain's CDR3 is CASSELHEQYF. CDR3 DNA: TGTGCCAGCAGTGAACTCCACGAGCAGTACTTC.

Many counts were recorded for this clonotype. The chain carries TRBV18 and TRBJ2-7; 9 positions agree with TRBD1. V was clipped by 5 bases and J by 1 base; unmatched bases: 9. The CDR3 extends over 16 amino acids. Germline loops: CDR1 KGHSH, CDR2 LQKENI. The CDR3 protein is CASSAAGTGPSYEQYF. DNA for the CDR3: TGTGCCAGCTCAGCAGCCGGGACAGGGCCTTCCTACGAGCAGTACTTC.

Concerning this clonotype itself: A much larger clone differs from this one at a single base, so this may be a read error. This chain joins TRBV9 and TRBJ2-1; the D call may be TRBD1 or TRBD2 (5 bases each). There are 16 residues in the CDR3. Germline-derived CDR1 and CDR2 are SGDLS and YYNGEE. CDR3 region: CASSPTTGTQYNERFF. The CDR3, as DNA: TGTGCCAGCAGCCCAACCACCGGGACCCAGTACAATGAGCGGTTCTTC.

On this clonotype: Being one base from a much bigger clone, this may be a read error. This rearrangement joins TRBV7-9 to TRBJ2-5; D unclear. CDR3 length: 14 amino acids. V was pared by 5 bases and J by 1 base, with 11 bases between. Germline V gene lookup returns CDR1 SEHNR and CDR2 FQNEAQ (reference sequence). The CDR3 reads CASSDGKFQETQYF. In DNA form, the CDR3 reads TGTGCCAGCAGCGATGGGAAATTCCAAGAGACCCAGTACTTC.

A few counts support this clonotype. The V call is TRBV19, the J call TRBJ2-7; D perhaps matches TRBD2 (6 bases). The CDR3 is 15 residues long. Germline V gene lookup returns CDR1 LNHDA and CDR2 SQIVND (reference sequence). Trimming removed 1 base from V and 3 bases from J, with 13 bases in between. CDR3 sequence: CASSIGQGGIYEQYF. CDR3 DNA sequence: TGTGCCAGTAGTATAGGCCAGGGAGGCATCTACGAGCAGTACTTC.

The chain carries TRBV20-1 and TRBJ1-5; D perhaps matches TRBD1 (5 bases). This CDR3 spans 15 amino acids. The germline gives CDR1 DFQATT, CDR2 SNEGSKA (reference sequence). V was clipped by 0 bases and J by 3 bases, with 12 bases between them. The CDR3 sequence: CSAREVGQDNQPQHF. Here the CDR3 DNA reads TGCAGTGCTAGAGAGGTGGGGCAAGACAATCAGCCCCAGCATTTT.

This clonotype appeared many times. The chain uses TRBV2 and TRBJ2-3; no clear D gene. The CDR3 extends over 15 amino acids. The V end was cut by 4 bases, the J end by 1 base, with 12 bases between. Germline V gives CDR1 SNHLY, CDR2 FYNNEI. CDR3 sequence reads: CASSVAFPGTDTQYF. CDR3 in DNA: TGTGCCAGCAGTGTCGCCTTCCCGGGCACAGATACGCAGTATTTT.

Only a few counts were recorded for this clonotype. V gene TRBV5-6 combines with J gene TRBJ1-1; 7 nucleotides align to TRBD1. Germline-derived CDR1 and CDR2 are SGHDT and YYEEEE. After removal of 4 bases from V and 4 bases from J, the junction contained 10 bases not matched to a gene. The CDR3 covers 15 residues. The DNA of the CDR3 is TGTGCCAGCAGCGATCCGGGGACAGCAGGCACTGAAGCTTTCTTT. This gives the protein CASSDPGTAGTEAFF.

Only a few counts were recorded for this clonotype. The chain employs TRBV19 and TRBJ2-3; D perhaps matches TRBD2 (5 bases). Trimming pared 7 bases from V and 4 bases from J, leaving 9 bases between. This CDR3 region has 12 residues. The V gene's germline CDR1 is LNHDA and CDR2 SQIVND (reference sequence). CDR3 in amino acids: CASTGNPDTQYF. Here the CDR3 DNA reads TGTGCCAGTACCGGGAACCCAGATACGCAGTATTTT.

V and J are TRBV12-3 or TRBV12-4 and TRBJ2-5; D is unresolved. This CDR3 spans 14 amino acids. V lost 6 bases and J 2 bases, leaving 13 bases between the germline ends. CDR3 sequence (DNA): TGTGCCAGCAGCCCCCTTTCACGACAAGAGACCCAGTACTTC. Encoded protein: CASSPLSRQETQYF.

This clonotype has just a few counts. The chain uses TRBV19 and TRBJ2-1; either TRBD1 or TRBD2 may fit D (5 bases each). From germline, CDR1 is LNHDA and CDR2 SQIVND (reference sequence). This CDR3 is built from 15 residues. V shed 1 base and J shed 7 bases, with 14 bases lying between them. Here the CDR3 DNA reads TGTGCCAGTAGTATAGGACGGGGCCCTGGGAATGAGCAGTTCTTC. Encoded protein: CASSIGRGPGNEQFF.

This chain uses TRBV23-1 with TRBJ1-3; no firm D call. TRBV23-1 is labeled an ORF, and its function is uncertain. The V end lost 10 bases, the J end lost 4 bases, and 20 bases lay between the germline ends. This CDR3 region has 15 residues. CDR3 sequence (DNA): TGCGCCACCGAGTCTATCCCTTCGGCGGGAAACACCATATATTTT. It encodes CATESIPSAGNTIYF.

This clonotype has a handful of counts. This chain uses TRBV11-2 with TRBJ2-1; 7 nucleotides line up with TRBD2. With V trimmed by 0 bases and J by 10 bases, 3 bases remained unmatched. The CDR3 spans 13 residues. The germline gives CDR1 SGHAT, CDR2 FQNNGV. The CDR3 region has the DNA TGTGCCAGCAGCTTAGAACCGGGAGGAGAGCAGTTCTTC. Residues: CASSLEPGGEQFF. Using reference TRBV11-2 and TRBJ2-1 for the parts outside the CDR3, the full variable domain is EAGVAQSPRYKIIEKRQSVAFWCNPISGHATLYWYQQILGQGPKLLIQFQNNGVVDDSQLPKDRFSAERLKGVDSTLKIQPAKLEDSAVYLCASSLEPGGEQFFGPGTRLTVL.

The table lists this clonotype with a count of one. A far larger clone is only one base removed, so a read error is likely. The conserved phenylalanine or tryptophan normally closing the CDR3 is absent here, so this likely arose from a read error. The DNA of the CDR3 is TGTGCCAGCAGCGTAGGGACAGCGAGCACAGATACGCAGTATCTT. It codes for CASSVGTASTDTQYL. The chain employs TRBV9 and TRBJ2-3, with D possibly matching TRBD1 (6 bases). Trimming pared 0 bases from V and 0 bases from J, leaving 8 bases between. Germline V lookup: CDR1 SGDLS, CDR2 YYNGEE. This CDR3 comprises 15 residues.

The CDR3 sequence is CASSIGVNEQFF. CDR3 DNA sequence: TGTGCCAGTAGTATAGGCGTTAATGAGCAGTTCTTC. The rearrangement joins TRBV19 to TRBJ2-1; unclear D gene. Per germline, CDR1 LNHDA and CDR2 SQIVND (reference sequence). V lost 1 base to trimming and J lost 7 bases, with 5 bases between them. The CDR3 length is 12 residues.

This clonotype was detected only a few times. V usage is TRBV7-9 and J usage is TRBJ2-2, with TRBD1 matching over 8 bases. Trimming removed 5 bases from V and 3 bases from J; junction bases left unmatched: 5. CDR3 length: 15 amino acids. CDR1 is SEHNR, CDR2 FQNEAQ, per germline (reference sequence). The CDR3 spells CASSGGQGDTGELFF. In nucleotides, the CDR3 is TGTGCCAGCAGCGGTGGACAGGGCGACACCGGGGAGCTGTTTTTT.

This clonotype was picked up many times. The chain carries TRBV14 and TRBJ2-7, with a possible D match to TRBD2 (6 bases). V lost 1 base and J 4 bases, leaving 17 bases between the germline ends. CDR1 and CDR2 from the germline V gene are SGHDN and FVKESK. This CDR3 has 16 residues. This CDR3 reads CASSQVSGPTSYEQYF. For the CDR3, the DNA is TGTGCCAGCAGCCAAGTATCAGGCCCGACTAGTTACGAGCAGTACTTC.

The DNA of the CDR3 is TGCGCCAGCCGAACCACGAAGCCGGGACAGGGGTCATACGAGCAGTACTTC. It yields the protein CASRTTKPGQGSYEQYF. The chain has TRBV4-3 and TRBJ2-7; 10 bases match TRBD1. J lost 4 bases, V lost 8 bases, and 17 bases had no gene match. Germline CDR1 and CDR2: LGHNA and YSLEER. The CDR3 consists of 17 residues.